Detailed here is one T cell receptor beta chain. The target antigen is unknown. This specimen belongs to a study of glioma-infiltrating T cells after dendritic cell vaccination. Whole-study results and caveats: Longer survival after dendritic cell vaccination followed higher pretreatment TIL content.

CDR1 and CDR2 from the germline V gene are SGHRS and YFSETQ. The CDR3 runs 14 residues. V shed 4 bases, J shed 2 bases, and the junction held 4 bases outside the gene matches. The data were produced by immunoSEQ multiplex PCR, yet TCRdb's version contains in-frame clones alone and is incomplete. The table lists about 73,000 clones, around 80% of them singletons. Before vaccination, two weeks after the third vaccination, and at progression, PBMC were collected. This specimen consisted of blood, obtained before dendritic cell vaccination. The TCR was taken from a human donor with glioblastoma. V and J are TRBV5-1 and TRBJ2-7; 9 positions match TRBD1. CDR3 in DNA: TGCGCCAGCAGCATAGGACAGGGGACCTACGAGCAGTACGTC. Translation: CASSIGQGTYEQYV.